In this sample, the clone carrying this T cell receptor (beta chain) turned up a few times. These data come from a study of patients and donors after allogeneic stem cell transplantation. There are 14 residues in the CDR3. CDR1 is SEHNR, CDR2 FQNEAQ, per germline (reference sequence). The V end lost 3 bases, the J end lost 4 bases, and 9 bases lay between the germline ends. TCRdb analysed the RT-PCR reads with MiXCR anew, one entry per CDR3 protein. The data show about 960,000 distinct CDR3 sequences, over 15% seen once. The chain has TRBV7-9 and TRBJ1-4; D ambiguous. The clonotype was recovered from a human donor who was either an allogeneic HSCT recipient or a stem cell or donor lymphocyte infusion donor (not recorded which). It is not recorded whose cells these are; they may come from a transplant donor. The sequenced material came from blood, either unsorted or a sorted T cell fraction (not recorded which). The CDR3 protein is CASSFVGGNEKLFF. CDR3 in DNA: TGTGCCAGCAGCTTCGTTGGCGGTAATGAAAAACTGTTTTTT.